The sequence of this TCR beta chain was determined in a study of cytomegalovirus exposure and HLA in healthy donors. Overall study context: Within an early data release were about 90 million unique TCRs drawn from HLA-typed donors.

The study's findings and limits: In vitro assays verified that three CMV-associated chains recognized CMV antigens specifically. According to the study, 180 or so TCR beta chains were cytomegalovirus-associated.

Worth noting for this clone: Its antigen is undetermined.

The ends lost 6 bases at V and 13 bases at J; junction bases unmatched: 11. The CDR3 consists of 14 residues. CDR1 and CDR2 from the germline V gene are PRHDT and FYEKMQ (reference sequence). The study ran its PCR with 60 Vbeta and 13 Jbeta primers. Using immunoSEQ multiplex PCR, the repertoire was profiled, and TCRdb retains in-frame clones only, with some absent. The profile shows about 140,000 clones, roughly 74% of them singletons. Sample: PBMCs. The origin of this receptor is a woman younger than 35 in good health and CMV-seropositive. The rearrangement joins TRBV13 to TRBJ2-2; 10 nucleotides match TRBD1. The CDR3, as DNA: TGTGCCAGCAGGCCGACAGACAGGGGGCGCGCGCTGTTTTTT. It translates to CASRPTDRGRALFF.